The rows below give T cell receptor beta chains drawn from one sample of a study of blood T cell repertoires in COVID-19. Method: immunoSEQ multiplex PCR; TCRdb's copy keeps in-frame clones and lacks some. Here the sample spans fewer than 250,000 clones, about four fifths being singletons. The sequenced sample consisted of peripheral blood. All receptors derive from a woman in her forties or fifties with active or convalescent COVID-19. Each CDR3 is given with its conserved first and last residue. D genes are given only for firm matches. For some rows the clone size is stated as once, few or many, or as a class when expanded; others skip it.

d_gene: .
abundance: .
j_gene: TRBJ2-4
v_gene: TRBV6-1
CDR3nt: TGTGCCAGCAGTGAAGGAGGGTCCAAAAACATTCAGTACTTC
CDR3aa: CASSEGGSKNIQYF

d_gene: TRBD2
abundance: .
j_gene: TRBJ2-1
v_gene: TRBV12-5
CDR3nt: TGTGCTAGTGGTTTGGCAGGGACTAGCGGGACCCTTTCGCAGTTCTTC
CDR3aa: CASGLAGTSGTLSQFF

d_gene: TRBD1
abundance: .
j_gene: TRBJ2-2
v_gene: TRBV25-1
CDR3nt: TGTGCCAGCACCGTAACCGGGACAGCGAACACCGGGGAGCTGTTTTTT
CDR3aa: CASTVTGTANTGELFF

d_gene: .
abundance: .
j_gene: TRBJ2-7
v_gene: TRBV24-1
CDR3nt: TGTGCCACCAGTGACCCCTCGCGGCAGCAGTACTTC
CDR3aa: CATSDPSRQQYF

d_gene: .
abundance: .
j_gene: TRBJ1-2
v_gene: TRBV7-8
CDR3nt: TGTGCCAGCACACCGACAGGCAACTATGGCTACACCTTC
CDR3aa: CASTPTGNYGYTF

d_gene: TRBD1
abundance: .
j_gene: TRBJ1-2
v_gene: TRBV6-5
CDR3nt: TGTGCCAGCTCCGGGACAGGGGTAGGCTACACCTTC
CDR3aa: CASSGTGVGYTF

d_gene: .
abundance: .
j_gene: TRBJ1-1
v_gene: TRBV21-1
CDR3nt: TGTGCCAGCAGCAAAGACAGGGCGAACACTGAAGCTTTCTTT
CDR3aa: CASSKDRANTEAFF

d_gene: .
abundance: .
j_gene: TRBJ2-1
v_gene: TRBV9
CDR3nt: TGTGCCAGCAGCGTAGACGGGAAGAGCTCCTACAATGAGCAGTTCTTC
CDR3aa: CASSVDGKSSYNEQFF

d_gene: TRBD2
abundance: .
j_gene: TRBJ2-1
v_gene: TRBV5-1
CDR3nt: TGCGCCAGCATCCCCTCTAGCGGGAACTACAATGAGCAGTTCTTC
CDR3aa: CASIPSSGNYNEQFF

d_gene: .
abundance: .
j_gene: TRBJ1-1
v_gene: TRBV27
CDR3nt: TGTGCCAGCAGCTTGGGGGGGGACACTGAAGCTTTCTTT
CDR3aa: CASSLGGDTEAFF

d_gene: .
abundance: many
j_gene: TRBJ1-1
v_gene: TRBV5-1
CDR3nt: TGCGCCAGCGCCAGGGTTATGAACACTGAAGCTTTCTTT
CDR3aa: CASARVMNTEAFF